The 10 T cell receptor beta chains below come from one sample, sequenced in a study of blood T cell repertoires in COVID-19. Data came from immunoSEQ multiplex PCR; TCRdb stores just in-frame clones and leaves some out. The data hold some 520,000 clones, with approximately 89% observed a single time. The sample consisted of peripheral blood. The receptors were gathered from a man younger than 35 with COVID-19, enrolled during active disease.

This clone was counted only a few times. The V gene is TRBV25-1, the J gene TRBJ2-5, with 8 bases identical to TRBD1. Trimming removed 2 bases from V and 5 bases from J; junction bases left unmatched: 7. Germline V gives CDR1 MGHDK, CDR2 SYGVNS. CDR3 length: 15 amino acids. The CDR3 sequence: CASSEGQGGKETQYF. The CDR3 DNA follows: TGTGCCAGCAGTGAAGGACAGGGTGGGAAGGAGACCCAGTACTTC.

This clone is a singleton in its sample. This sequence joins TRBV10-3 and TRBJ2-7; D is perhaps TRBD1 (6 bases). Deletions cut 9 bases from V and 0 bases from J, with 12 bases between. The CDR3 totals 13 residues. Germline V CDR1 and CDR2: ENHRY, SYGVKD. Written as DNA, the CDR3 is TGTGCCATTGGACAGACGAGCTCCTACGAGCAGTACTTC. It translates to CAIGQTSSYEQYF.

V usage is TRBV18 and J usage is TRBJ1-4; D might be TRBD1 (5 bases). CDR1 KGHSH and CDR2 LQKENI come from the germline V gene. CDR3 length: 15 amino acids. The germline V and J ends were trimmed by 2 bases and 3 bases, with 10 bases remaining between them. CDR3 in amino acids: CASSPATAPNEKLFF. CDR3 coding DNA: TGTGCCAGCTCACCAGCGACAGCTCCTAATGAAAAACTGTTTTTT.

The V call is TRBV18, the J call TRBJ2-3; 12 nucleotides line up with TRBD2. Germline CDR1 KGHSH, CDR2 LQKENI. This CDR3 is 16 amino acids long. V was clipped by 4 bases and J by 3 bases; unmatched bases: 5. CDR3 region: CASSLVTSGGTDTQYF. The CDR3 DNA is TGTGCCAGCTCACTCGTGACTAGCGGGGGAACAGATACGCAGTATTTT.

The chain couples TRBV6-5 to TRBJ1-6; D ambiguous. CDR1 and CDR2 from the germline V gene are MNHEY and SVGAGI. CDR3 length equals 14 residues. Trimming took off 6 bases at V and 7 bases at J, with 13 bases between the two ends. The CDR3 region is CASRPGMGNSPLHF. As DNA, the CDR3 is TGTGCCAGCAGGCCGGGAATGGGGAATTCACCCCTCCACTTT.

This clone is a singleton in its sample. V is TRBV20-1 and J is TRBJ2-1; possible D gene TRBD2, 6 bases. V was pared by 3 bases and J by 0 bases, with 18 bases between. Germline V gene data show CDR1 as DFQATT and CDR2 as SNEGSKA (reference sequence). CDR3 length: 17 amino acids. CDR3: CSASRSSGLLSYNEQFF. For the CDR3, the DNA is TGCAGTGCTAGTAGGAGTAGCGGCCTTCTCTCCTACAATGAGCAGTTCTTC.

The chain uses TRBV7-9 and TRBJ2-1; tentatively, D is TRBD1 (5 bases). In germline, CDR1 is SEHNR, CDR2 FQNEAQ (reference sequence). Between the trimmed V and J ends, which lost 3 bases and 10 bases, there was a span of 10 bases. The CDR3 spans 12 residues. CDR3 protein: CASSFIGEEQFF. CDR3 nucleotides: TGTGCCAGCAGCTTTATAGGGGAAGAGCAGTTCTTC.

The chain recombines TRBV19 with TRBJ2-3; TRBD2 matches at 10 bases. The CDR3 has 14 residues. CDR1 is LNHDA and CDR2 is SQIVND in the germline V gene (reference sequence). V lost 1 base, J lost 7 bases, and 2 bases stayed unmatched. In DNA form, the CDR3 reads TGTGCCAGTAGTATAGCTAGCGGGGGAAATACGCAGTATTTT. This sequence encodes CASSIASGGNTQYF.

In nucleotides, the CDR3 is TGCGCCAGCAGCTTAATGGGGCAGCGCAATCAGCCCCAGCATTTT. Translation gives CASSLMGQRNQPQHF. This chain uses TRBV5-1 with TRBJ1-5; possibly TRBD1 for D (5 bases). The V end lost 2 bases, the J end lost 2 bases, and 11 bases lay between the germline ends. The CDR3 extends over 15 amino acids. Germline V gene data show CDR1 as SGHRS and CDR2 as YFSETQ. Full variable domain (outside the CDR3, taken from reference TRBV5-1 and TRBJ1-5): KAGVTQTPRYLIKTRGQQVTLSCSPISGHRSVSWYQQTPGQGLQFLFEYFSETQRNKGNFPGRFSGRQFSNSRSEMNVSTLELGDSALYLCASSLMGQRNQPQHFGDGTRLSIL.

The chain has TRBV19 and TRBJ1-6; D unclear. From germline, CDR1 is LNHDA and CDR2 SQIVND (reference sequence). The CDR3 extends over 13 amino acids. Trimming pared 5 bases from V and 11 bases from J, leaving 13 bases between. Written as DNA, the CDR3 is TGTGCCAGTAGTCCCCGGCGGGGTCCACCCCTCCACTTT. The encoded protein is CASSPRRGPPLHF.